Each of the 5 T cell receptor beta chains below was sequenced from the same sample in a study of blood T cell repertoires in COVID-19. Using immunoSEQ multiplex PCR, the repertoire was profiled, and TCRdb retains in-frame clones only, with some absent. The repertoire holds roughly 130,000 clones, 90% seen once, with 3.5% to 5% in the top ten. Sequenced input: peripheral blood. The receptors come from a man between 60 and 75 years old with COVID-19, enrolled during active disease.

This chain connects TRBV4-1 to TRBJ2-5; possible D gene TRBD2, 5 bases. The CDR3 contains 15 residues. Germline assignment: CDR1 MGHRA and CDR2 YSYEKL. Trimming removed 0 bases at V and 4 bases at J, with 12 bases between. CDR3 in amino acids: CASSQDLPGRETQYF. The CDR3 DNA reads as TGCGCCAGCAGCCAAGATCTCCCGGGAAGAGAGACCCAGTACTTC.

The chain joins TRBV19 to TRBJ1-6, with a possible D match to TRBD1 (5 bases). The germline gives CDR1 LNHDA, CDR2 SQIVND (reference sequence). The CDR3 runs to 19 residues. V gave up 6 bases and J gave up 0 bases, with 21 bases separating them. The CDR3 region is CASRGYRDSRSSYNSPLHF. Here the CDR3 DNA reads TGTGCCAGTAGGGGATACCGGGACTCCCGGAGCTCCTATAATTCACCCCTCCACTTT.

V gene TRBV19 combines with J gene TRBJ1-1; D is undetermined. Germline CDR1 is LNHDA and CDR2 is SQIVND (reference sequence). The CDR3 totals 13 residues. Trimming took 7 bases from V and 4 from J, leaving 13 bases between them. The CDR3 sequence: CASTPWEGTEAFF. The DNA for the CDR3 is TGTGCCAGTACCCCCTGGGAGGGCACTGAAGCTTTCTTT.

CDR3 coding DNA: TGTGCCAGCAGTTCGGGAATGAACACTGAAGCTTTCTTT. This translates into CASSSGMNTEAFF. The rearrangement joins TRBV6-6 to TRBJ1-1; D is uncertain. The CDR3 is made up of 13 amino acids. Trimming stripped 4 bases from V and 0 bases from J, with 6 bases between. The germline gives CDR1 MNHNY, CDR2 SVGAGI (reference sequence).

This clone was recorded once. The chain employs TRBV7-9 and TRBJ1-3; unclear D gene. This CDR3 region has 14 residues. V was clipped by 6 bases and J by 0 bases, with 9 bases between them. CDR1 and CDR2 (germline): SEHNR, FQNEAQ (reference sequence). The CDR3 DNA reads as TGTGCCAGCAGTCCGGGATTCTCTGGAAACACCATATATTTT. It encodes CASSPGFSGNTIYF.